These 9 T cell receptor beta chains were sequenced from one sample in a study of CD8 T cells in ankylosing spondylitis. TCRdb analysed the 5' RACE reads with MiXCR anew, one entry per CDR3 protein. Among about 190,000 distinct CDR3 sequences listed, 10% to 15% were seen once. Material for sequencing was blood, either unsorted or a sorted T cell fraction (not recorded which). These receptors all stem from a female donor with ankylosing spondylitis or in good health (not recorded which).

J is TRBJ2-7 and V is TRBV27; D not certain. Germline-derived CDR1 and CDR2 are MNHEY and SMNVEV (reference sequence). Deletions cut 5 bases from V and 3 bases from J, with 11 bases between. CDR3 length equals 13 residues. The CDR3 nucleotides are TGTGCCAGCAGTCCTTCGACACTCTACGAGCAGTACTTC. This codes for CASSPSTLYEQYF.

This clonotype occurred a few times. The CDR3 here is CSVGQGQKGYTF. The CDR3 bases are TGCAGCGTTGGACAGGGTCAGAAAGGCTACACCTTC. The V call is TRBV29-1, the J call TRBJ1-2; TRBD1 agrees at 7 bases. CDR3 size: 12 residues. Unmatched junction bases numbered 7, after V lost 4 bases and J lost 8 bases. The germline gives CDR1 SQVTM, CDR2 ANQGSEA.

This clonotype showed up many times. This chain links TRBV6-2 or TRBV6-3 with TRBJ1-2, with TRBD1 as a possible D gene (5 bases). Germline V gene sequence: CDR1 MNHEY, CDR2 SVGEGT. V was clipped by 6 bases and J by 0 bases, with 8 bases between them. CDR3 length: 13 amino acids. This CDR3 reads CASRETANYGYTF. The CDR3 DNA follows: TGTGCCAGCAGGGAGACAGCTAACTATGGCTACACCTTC.

This clonotype was picked up many times. The chain recombines TRBV12-3 or TRBV12-4 with TRBJ1-4; D may be TRBD1 (5 bases). V shed 0 bases and J shed 8 bases, with 10 bases lying between them. The CDR3 sequence is 14 residues long. The CDR3 loop is CASSLARVSEKLFF. CDR3 sequence (DNA): TGTGCCAGCAGTTTAGCCAGGGTTAGCGAAAAACTGTTTTTT.

This clonotype was counted many times. The V and J genes are TRBV29-1 and TRBJ2-1; TRBD2 matches at 10 bases. Germline V lookup: CDR1 SQVTM, CDR2 ANQGSEA. CDR3 length equals 14 residues. J lost 4 bases, V lost 3 bases, and 3 bases had no gene match. The chain's CDR3 is CSVEWTSGYNEQFF. The DNA of the CDR3 is TGCAGCGTTGAGTGGACTAGCGGTTACAATGAGCAGTTCTTC.

This clonotype was counted ten times or more. The chain joins TRBV5-1 to TRBJ1-1; D call uncertain. This CDR3 region has 13 residues. CDR1 and CDR2 (germline): SGHRS, YFSETQ. V lost 4 bases and J 6 bases, leaving 13 bases between the germline ends. This CDR3 reads CASSPGRGAEAFF. The CDR3 nucleotides read TGCGCCAGCAGCCCCGGTCGTGGGGCTGAAGCTTTCTTT.

This clonotype has at least ten counts. The chain has TRBV3-1 and TRBJ2-2; D not resolved. The CDR3 has 15 residues. V lost 0 bases and J lost 6, with 11 bases in between. CDR1 is LGHDT and CDR2 is YNNKEL in the germline V gene (reference sequence). The CDR3 DNA reads TGTGCCAGCAGCCAAGATTGGGCAGTGCCCGGGGAGCTGTTTTTT. Amino acid sequence: CASSQDWAVPGELFF.

This clonotype has more than one count but fewer than ten. The chain combines TRBV20-1 with TRBJ2-7; TRBD1 or TRBD2 may be the D gene (5 bases each). The CDR3 spans 14 residues. V was clipped by 3 bases and J by 0 bases, with 12 bases between them. The germline CDR1 and CDR2 sequences are DFQATT and SNEGSKA (reference sequence). The CDR3 here is CSASGASTSYEQYF. The CDR3, as DNA: TGCAGTGCTAGTGGGGCTAGCACCTCCTACGAGCAGTACTTC.

This clonotype was recorded at least ten times. The rearrangement joins TRBV5-1 to TRBJ2-1; 9 bases match TRBD2. The ends lost 5 bases at V and 3 bases at J; junction bases unmatched: 9. This CDR3 is built from 16 residues. Germline V gene data show CDR1 as SGHRS and CDR2 as YFSETQ. The CDR3: CASSRESGRIYNEQFF. The DNA for the CDR3 is TGCGCCAGCAGTCGGGAAAGCGGGAGGATCTACAATGAGCAGTTCTTC.